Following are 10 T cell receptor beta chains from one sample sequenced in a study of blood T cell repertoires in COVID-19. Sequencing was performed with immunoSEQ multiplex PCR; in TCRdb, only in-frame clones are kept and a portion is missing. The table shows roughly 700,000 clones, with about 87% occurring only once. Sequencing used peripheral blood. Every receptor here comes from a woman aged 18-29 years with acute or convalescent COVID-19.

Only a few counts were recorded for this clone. CDR3 sequence (DNA): TGTGCCTGTTGGAGGGAGGAGACTGAAGCTTTCTTT. Its protein is CACWREETEAFF. The chain recombines TRBV30 with TRBJ1-1, with D unclear. This CDR3 has 12 amino acids. Trimming took 6 bases from V and 5 from J, leaving 13 bases between them. CDR1 is GTSNPN and CDR2 is SVGIG in the germline V gene (reference sequence).

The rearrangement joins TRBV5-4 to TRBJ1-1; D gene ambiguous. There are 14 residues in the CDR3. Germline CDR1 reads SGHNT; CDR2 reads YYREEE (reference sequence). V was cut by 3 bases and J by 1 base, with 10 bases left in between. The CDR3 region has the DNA TGTGCCAGCAGCTCCAGGAAGGCGAACACTGAAGCTTTCTTT. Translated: CASSSRKANTEAFF.

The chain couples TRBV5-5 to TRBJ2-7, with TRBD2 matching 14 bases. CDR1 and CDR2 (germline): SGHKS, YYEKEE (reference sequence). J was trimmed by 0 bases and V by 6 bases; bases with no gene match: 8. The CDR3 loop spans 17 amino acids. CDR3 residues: CASTRTSGGPGSYEQYF. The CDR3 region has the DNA TGTGCCAGCACCCGGACTAGCGGGGGGCCAGGCTCCTACGAGCAGTACTTC.

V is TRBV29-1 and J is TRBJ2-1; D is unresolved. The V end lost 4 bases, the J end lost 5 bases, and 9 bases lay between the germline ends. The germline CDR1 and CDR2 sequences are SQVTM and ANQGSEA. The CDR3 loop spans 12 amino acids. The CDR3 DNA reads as TGCAGCGTTGTGTTCGTAAACAATGAGCAGTTCTTC. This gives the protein CSVVFVNNEQFF.

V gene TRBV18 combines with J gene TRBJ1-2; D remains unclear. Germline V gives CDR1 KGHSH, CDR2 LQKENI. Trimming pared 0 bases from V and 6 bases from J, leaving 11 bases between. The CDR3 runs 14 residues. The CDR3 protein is CASSPPSGKDGYTF. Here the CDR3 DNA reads TGTGCCAGCTCACCACCGTCGGGAAAGGATGGCTACACCTTC.

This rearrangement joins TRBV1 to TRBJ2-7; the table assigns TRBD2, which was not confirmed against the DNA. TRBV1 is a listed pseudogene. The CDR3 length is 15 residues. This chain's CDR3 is CTSSHSGGALSEQYF. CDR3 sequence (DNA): TGCACCAGCAGCCACAGCGGGGGGGCCCTAAGCGAGCAGTACTTC.

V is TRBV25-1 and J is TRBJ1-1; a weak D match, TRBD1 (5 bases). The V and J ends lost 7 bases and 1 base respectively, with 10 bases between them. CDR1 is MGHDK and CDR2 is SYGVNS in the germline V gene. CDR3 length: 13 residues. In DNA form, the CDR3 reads TGTGCCAGCACTAGGGGTGGGAACACTGAAGCTTTCTTT. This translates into CASTRGGNTEAFF. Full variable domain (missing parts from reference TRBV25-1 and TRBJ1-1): EADIYQTPRYLVIGTGKKITLECSQTMGHDKMYWYQQDPGMELHLIHYSYGVNSTEKGDLSSESTVSRIRTEHFPLTLESARPSHTSQYLCASTRGGNTEAFFGQGTRLTVV.

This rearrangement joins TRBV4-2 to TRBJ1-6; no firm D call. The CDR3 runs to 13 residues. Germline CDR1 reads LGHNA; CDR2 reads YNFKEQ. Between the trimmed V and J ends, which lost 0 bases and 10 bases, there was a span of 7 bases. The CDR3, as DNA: TGTGCCAGCAGCCAAGATAGGAGGTCACCCCTCCACTTT. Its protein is CASSQDRRSPLHF.

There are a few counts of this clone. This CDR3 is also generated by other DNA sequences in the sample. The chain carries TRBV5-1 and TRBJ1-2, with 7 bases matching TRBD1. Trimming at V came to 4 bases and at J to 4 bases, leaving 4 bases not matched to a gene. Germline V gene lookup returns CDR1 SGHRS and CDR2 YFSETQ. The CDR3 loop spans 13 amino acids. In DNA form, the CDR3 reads TGCGCCAGCAGCCTCGACAGGGCCTATGGCTACACCTTC. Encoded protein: CASSLDRAYGYTF.

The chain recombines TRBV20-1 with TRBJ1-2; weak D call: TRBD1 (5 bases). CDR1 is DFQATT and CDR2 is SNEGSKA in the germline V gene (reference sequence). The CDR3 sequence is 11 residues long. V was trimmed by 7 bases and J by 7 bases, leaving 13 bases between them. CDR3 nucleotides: TGCAGTGTTGGAGGGGTTTCTGGCTACACCTTC. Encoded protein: CSVGGVSGYTF.